These 15 T cell receptor beta chains share one sample of origin, sequenced in a study of OX40 agonist ivuxolimab in advanced cancers. TCRdb keeps only in-frame clones here, not all; method: immunoSEQ multiplex PCR. The table has fewer than 70,000 clones, around 90% seen once. The source material was CD4+ or CD8+ T cells sorted from blood, sampled in a trial of the OX40 agonist ivuxolimab. These receptors originate from an adult with an advanced solid tumor such as melanoma, head and neck, liver or kidney cancer.

This clone was recorded once. This chain links TRBV14 with TRBJ1-5, with D possibly TRBD1 on 5 matching bases. Trimming cost V 1 base and J 9 bases, with 10 bases left between them. Looked up from germline, CDR1 is SGHDN and CDR2 is FVKESK. The CDR3 sequence is 13 residues long. This CDR3 is CASSQGRGGPQHF. In DNA, the CDR3 is TGTGCCAGCAGCCAAGGGAGGGGAGGGCCCCAGCATTTT. Supplemented by reference TRBV14 and TRBJ1-5, the full variable domain reads EAGVTQFPSHSVIEKGQTVTLRCDPISGHDNLYWYRRVMGKEIKFLLHFVKESKQDESGMPNNRFLAERTGGTYSTLKVQPAELEDSGVYFCASSQGRGGPQHFGDGTRLSIL.

CDR3: CASGLGEQYF. CDR3 nucleotides: TGTGCCAGCGGGTTGGGCGAGCAGTACTTC. This chain joins TRBV6-5 and TRBJ2-7; D gene unclear. CDR1 is MNHEY and CDR2 is SVGAGI in the germline V gene. The V end was cut by 8 bases, the J end by 6 bases, with 8 bases between. This CDR3 region has 10 residues.

V gene TRBV6-5 combines with J gene TRBJ2-1; tentatively, D is TRBD2 (5 bases). The CDR3 spans 12 residues. The germline gives CDR1 MNHEY, CDR2 SVGAGI. V was trimmed by 5 bases and J by 11 bases, leaving 13 bases between them. The CDR3 nucleotides are TGTGCCAGCAGTGACCAGACTATTAAGCAGTTCTTC. Translation: CASSDQTIKQFF.

This chain uses TRBV19 with TRBJ2-3; D might be TRBD1 or TRBD2, each matching 5 bases. Trimming took 9 bases from V and 0 from J, leaving 13 bases between them. The CDR3 length is 14 residues. CDR1 is LNHDA, CDR2 SQIVND, per germline (reference sequence). DNA of the CDR3: TGTGCCAGCTCCGGGACGGTGAGCACAGATACGCAGTATTTT. It encodes CASSGTVSTDTQYF. The whole variable domain, filled in from reference TRBV19 and TRBJ2-3, reads DGGITQSPKYLFRKEGQNVTLSCEQNLNHDAMYWYRQDPGQGLRLIYYSQIVNDFQKGDIAEGYSVSREKKESFPLTVTSAQKNPTAFYLCASSGTVSTDTQYFGPGTRLTVL.

This chain connects TRBV30 to TRBJ2-3; D is unclear. The CDR3 has 10 amino acids. Germline V gene lookup returns CDR1 GTSNPN and CDR2 SVGIG (reference sequence). Trimming pared 2 bases from V and 5 bases from J, leaving 2 bases between. The CDR3 nucleotides are TGTGCCTGGAGTAGAGATACGCAGTATTTT. As protein: CAWSRDTQYF. The full variable domain, completed using reference TRBV30 and TRBJ2-3, is SQTIHQWPATLVQPVGSPLSLECTVEGTSNPNLYWYRQAAGRGLQLLFYSVGIGQISSEVPQNLSASRPQDRQFILSSKKLLLSDSGFYLCAWSRDTQYFGPGTRLTVL.

V usage is TRBV5-1 and J usage is TRBJ2-2, with 7 nucleotides matching TRBD2. CDR3 length: 19 residues. Per germline, CDR1 SGHRS and CDR2 YFSETQ. V lost 0 bases and J lost 1; bases outside the gene matches: 12. The CDR3 nucleotides are TGCGCCAGCAGCTTGGCTCGTGGTCGCGGGAGAGAGAACACCGGGGAGCTGTTTTTT. This translates into CASSLARGRGRENTGELFF.

The chain recombines TRBV9 with TRBJ1-1; the D is unclear. With 0 bases removed from V and 6 bases from J, the gap between germline ends came to 9 bases. The CDR3 has 13 amino acids. The germline CDR1 and CDR2 sequences are SGDLS and YYNGEE. This CDR3 reads CASSVGGGAEAFF. Here the CDR3 DNA reads TGTGCCAGCAGCGTAGGGGGAGGAGCTGAAGCTTTCTTT.

The chain employs TRBV4-2 and TRBJ2-5, with a tentative D call TRBD1 (5 bases). The CDR3 contains 15 residues. Per the germline V gene, CDR1 is LGHNA and CDR2 is YNFKEQ. Trimming removed 0 bases at V and 4 bases at J, with 12 bases between. The CDR3 bases are TGTGCCAGCAGCCAAGAGACGAGGACATCAGAGACCCAGTACTTC. It is translated as CASSQETRTSETQYF.

The V and J genes are TRBV5-8 and TRBJ1-2; D possibly corresponds to TRBD1 (5 bases). From germline, CDR1 is SGHTS and CDR2 YDEGEE. V lost 2 bases to trimming and J lost 2 bases, with 10 bases between them. CDR3 length: 14 amino acids. Here the CDR3 reads CASSFQTENYGYTF. The CDR3 DNA is TGTGCCAGCAGCTTCCAGACAGAGAACTATGGCTACACCTTC.

Turning to this clone: Germline is not matched at one junction end, which may reflect a read error. The chain recombines TRBV2 with TRBJ2-2; D might be TRBD1 or TRBD2, each matching 6 bases. The CDR3 length is 12 residues. CDR1 SNHLY and CDR2 FYNNEI come from the germline V gene. CDR3 residues: CASGGRPGELFF. In DNA form, the CDR3 reads TGTGCCAGCGGGGGGCGGCCCGGCGAGCTGTTTTTT.

This clone was detected only a few times. The chain recombines TRBV6-5 with TRBJ2-7; maybe TRBD1 (6 bases). The CDR3 has 15 amino acids. Trimming stripped 0 bases from V and 3 bases from J, with 12 bases between. The germline CDR1 and CDR2 sequences are MNHEY and SVGAGI. The CDR3 protein is CASSYSTDSVYEQYF. The CDR3 DNA follows: TGTGCCAGCAGTTACTCAACGGACAGCGTCTACGAGCAGTACTTC.

The chain's CDR3 is CASSLGVERPYGYTF. CDR3 DNA: TGTGCCAGCAGCTTGGGCGTAGAGAGACCCTATGGCTACACCTTC. This chain connects TRBV5-5 to TRBJ1-2; D gene ambiguous. Trimming left V 0 bases short and J 4 bases short, with 13 bases between. The CDR3 covers 15 residues. Germline assignment: CDR1 SGHKS and CDR2 YYEKEE (reference sequence).

J is TRBJ1-5 and V is TRBV5-1; D not resolved. The CDR3 sequence is 14 residues long. The germline V gene encodes CDR1 SGHRS and CDR2 YFSETQ. V lost 0 bases, J lost 3 bases, and 7 bases lay in between. CDR3 nucleotides: TGCGCCAGCAGCTTGGACGGCCCCAATCAGCCCCAGCATTTT. This encodes CASSLDGPNQPQHF.

This clone appeared once. The chain recombines TRBV18 with TRBJ2-7, with TRBD1 matching 9 bases. CDR1 and CDR2 (germline): KGHSH, LQKENI. This CDR3 region has 15 residues. Trimming at V came to 4 bases and at J to 6 bases, leaving 10 bases not matched to a gene. CDR3 amino acids: CASSRDRAARPEQYF. The CDR3 nucleotides read TGTGCCAGCTCACGGGACAGGGCTGCGCGTCCCGAGCAGTACTTC. Supplemented by reference TRBV18 and TRBJ2-7, the full variable domain reads NAGVMQNPRHLVRRRGQEARLRCSPMKGHSHVYWYRQLPEEGLKFMVYLQKENIIDESGMPKERFSAEFPKEGPSILRIQQVVRGDSAAYFCASSRDRAARPEQYFGPGTRLTVT.

The V gene is TRBV23-1, the J gene TRBJ2-5; TRBD2 aligns across 9 bases. The DNA end lines up better with TRBJ2-7; the J call may be wrong. TRBV23-1 is marked as an open reading frame, function uncertain. The CDR3 runs to 21 residues. The CDR3, as DNA: TGCGCCAGCAGTCAATTCAAGGGGGCGGAATGGCTAGCGGGACGGTCCTACGAGCAGTACTTC. Translated: CASSQFKGAEWLAGRSYEQYF.